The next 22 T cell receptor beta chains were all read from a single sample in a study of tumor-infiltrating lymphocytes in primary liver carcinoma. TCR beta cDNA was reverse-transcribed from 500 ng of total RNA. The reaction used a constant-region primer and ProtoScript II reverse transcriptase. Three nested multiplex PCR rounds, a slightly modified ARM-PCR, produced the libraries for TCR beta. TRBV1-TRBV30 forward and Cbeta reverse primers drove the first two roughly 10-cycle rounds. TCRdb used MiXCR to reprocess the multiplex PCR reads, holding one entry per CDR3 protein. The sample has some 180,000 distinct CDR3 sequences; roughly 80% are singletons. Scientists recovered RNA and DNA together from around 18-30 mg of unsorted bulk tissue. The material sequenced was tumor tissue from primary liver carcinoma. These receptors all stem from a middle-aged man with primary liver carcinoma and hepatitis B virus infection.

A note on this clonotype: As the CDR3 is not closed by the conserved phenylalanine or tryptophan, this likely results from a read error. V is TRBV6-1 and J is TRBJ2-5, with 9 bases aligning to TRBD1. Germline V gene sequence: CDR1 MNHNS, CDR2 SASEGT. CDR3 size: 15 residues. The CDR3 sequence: CPSSDPRQGVRAQYL. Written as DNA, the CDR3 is TGTCCCAGCAGTGATCCCCGACAGGGGGTAAGGGCCCAGTACTTA.

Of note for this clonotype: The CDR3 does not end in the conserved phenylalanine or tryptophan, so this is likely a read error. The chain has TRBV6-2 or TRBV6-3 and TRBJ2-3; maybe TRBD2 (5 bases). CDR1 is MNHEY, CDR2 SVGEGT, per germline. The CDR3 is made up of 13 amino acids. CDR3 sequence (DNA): TGTACCAGCAGTTCGGCACTAGAGAATACACAGTATTTA. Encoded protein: CTSSSALENTQYL.

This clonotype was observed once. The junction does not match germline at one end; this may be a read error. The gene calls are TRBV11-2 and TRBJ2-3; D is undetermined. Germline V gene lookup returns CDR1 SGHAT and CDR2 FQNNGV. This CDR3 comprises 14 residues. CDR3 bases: TGTGCGAGCAGCCCCCCGGGCCGGGCAATTACGCAGTATTTT. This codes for CASSPPGRAITQYF.

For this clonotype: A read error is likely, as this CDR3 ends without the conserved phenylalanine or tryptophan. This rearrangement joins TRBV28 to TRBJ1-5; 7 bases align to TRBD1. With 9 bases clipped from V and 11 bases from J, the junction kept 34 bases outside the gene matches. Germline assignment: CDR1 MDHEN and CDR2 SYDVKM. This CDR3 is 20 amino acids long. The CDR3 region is CASSEDRAAHSLTSKWTQHS. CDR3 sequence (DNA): TGTGCCAGTAGTGAAGACAGGGCCGCCCATAGCCTCACCTCCAAGTGGACCCAGCATTCT.

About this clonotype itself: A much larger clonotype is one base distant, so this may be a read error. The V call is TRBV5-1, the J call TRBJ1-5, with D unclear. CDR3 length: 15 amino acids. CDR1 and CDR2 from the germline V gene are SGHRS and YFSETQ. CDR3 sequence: CASNLVPGGNQPQHF. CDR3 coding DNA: TGCGCCAGCAACTTGGTTCCGGGCGGGAACCAGCCCCAGCATTTT.

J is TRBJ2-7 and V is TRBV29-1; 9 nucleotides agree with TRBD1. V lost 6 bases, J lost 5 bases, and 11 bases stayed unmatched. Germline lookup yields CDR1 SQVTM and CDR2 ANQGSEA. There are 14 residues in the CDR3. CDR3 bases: TGCAGCGTCACGGCTGGGACAGGGAGTGACGAGCAGTACTTC. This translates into CSVTAGTGSDEQYF.

CDR3 in DNA: TGTGCTAACTTCTATTATGGGCCCCAAGAGACCCAGTACTTC. Its translation is CANFYYGPQETQYF. This chain links TRBV6-1 with TRBJ2-5; D uncertain. The germline V gene has CDR1 MNHNS and CDR2 SASEGT. The CDR3 totals 14 residues.

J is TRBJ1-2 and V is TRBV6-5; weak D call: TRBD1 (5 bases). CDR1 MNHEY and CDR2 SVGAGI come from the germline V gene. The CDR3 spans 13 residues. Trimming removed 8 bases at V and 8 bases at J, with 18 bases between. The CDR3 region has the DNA TGTGCCAGCGGCCCACAGGAGGCGGTCGGCTACACCTTC. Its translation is CASGPQEAVGYTF.

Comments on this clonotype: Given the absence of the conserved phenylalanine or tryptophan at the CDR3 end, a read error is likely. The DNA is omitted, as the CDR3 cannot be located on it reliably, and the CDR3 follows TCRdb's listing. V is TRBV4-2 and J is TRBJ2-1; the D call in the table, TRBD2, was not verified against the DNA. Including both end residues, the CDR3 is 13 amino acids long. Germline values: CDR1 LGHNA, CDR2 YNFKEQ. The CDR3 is CANSQPGLAVRFY.

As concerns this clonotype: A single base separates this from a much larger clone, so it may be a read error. The CDR3: CAWSLPGHGEGDQFF. The CDR3 DNA follows: TGTGCCTGGAGTCTTCCGGGGCATGGGGAGGGTGACCAGTTCTTC. V and J are TRBV30 and TRBJ2-1; the match to TRBD2 covers 7 bases. The CDR3 length is 15 residues. Germline assignment: CDR1 GTSNPN and CDR2 SVGIG (reference sequence). The ends lost 2 bases at V and 13 bases at J; junction bases unmatched: 17.

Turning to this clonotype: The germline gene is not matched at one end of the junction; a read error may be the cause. CDR3 residues: CGSSASTGMGDYTF. CDR3 DNA sequence: TGTGGCAGCAGTGCATCGACAGGCATGGGGGACTACACCTTC. J is TRBJ1-2 and V is TRBV6-2 or TRBV6-3, with D possibly matching TRBD1 (6 bases). CDR1 is MNHEY and CDR2 is SVGEGT in the germline V gene. The CDR3 covers 14 residues.

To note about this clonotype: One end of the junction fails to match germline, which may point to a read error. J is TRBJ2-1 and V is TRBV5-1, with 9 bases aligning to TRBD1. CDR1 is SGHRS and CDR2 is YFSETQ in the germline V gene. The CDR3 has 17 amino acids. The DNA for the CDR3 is TGCGCCAGCAGCTGGTCGGGGACAGGGCGTTTTGCGGGTGAGCTGTTCTTC. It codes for CASSWSGTGRFAGELFF.

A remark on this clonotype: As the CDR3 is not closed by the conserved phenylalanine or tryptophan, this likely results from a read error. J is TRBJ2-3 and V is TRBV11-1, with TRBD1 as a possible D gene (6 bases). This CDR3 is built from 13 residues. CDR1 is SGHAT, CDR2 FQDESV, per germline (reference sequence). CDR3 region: CASSLIRTDRQYY. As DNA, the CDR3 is TGTGCCAGCAGCTTAATCAGGACAGATAGGCAGTATTAT.

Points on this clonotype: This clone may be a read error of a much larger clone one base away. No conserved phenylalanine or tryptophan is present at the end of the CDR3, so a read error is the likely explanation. The CDR3 sequence: CAETGQSAYEQYL. As DNA, the CDR3 is TGCGCCGAAACCGGGCAGTCCGCCTACGAGCAGTACCTC. This chain links TRBV5-1 with TRBJ2-7; D uncertain. The CDR3 consists of 13 residues. Trimming stripped 10 bases from V and 2 bases from J, with 16 bases between. CDR1 and CDR2 from the germline V gene are SGHRS and YFSETQ.

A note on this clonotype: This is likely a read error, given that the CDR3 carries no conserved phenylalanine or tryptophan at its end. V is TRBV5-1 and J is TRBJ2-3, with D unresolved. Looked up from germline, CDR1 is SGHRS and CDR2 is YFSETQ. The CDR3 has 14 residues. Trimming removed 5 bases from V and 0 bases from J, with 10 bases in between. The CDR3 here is CASRIQESTDTQYL. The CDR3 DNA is TGCGCCAGCAGAATTCAGGAGAGCACAGATACGCAGTATTTA.

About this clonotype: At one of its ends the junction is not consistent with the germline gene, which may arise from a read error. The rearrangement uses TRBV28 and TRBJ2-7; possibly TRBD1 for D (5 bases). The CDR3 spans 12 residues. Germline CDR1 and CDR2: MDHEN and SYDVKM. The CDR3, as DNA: TGTGGCAGCAGGCCACTACAGGCCGAGCAGTACTTT. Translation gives CGSRPLQAEQYF.

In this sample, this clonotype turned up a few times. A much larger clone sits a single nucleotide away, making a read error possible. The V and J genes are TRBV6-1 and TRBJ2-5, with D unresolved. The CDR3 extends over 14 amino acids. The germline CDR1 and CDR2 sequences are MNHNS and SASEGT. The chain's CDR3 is CTSSEPRSRETQYF. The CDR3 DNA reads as TGTACCAGCAGTGAACCCCGGAGTCGGGAGACCCAGTACTTC.

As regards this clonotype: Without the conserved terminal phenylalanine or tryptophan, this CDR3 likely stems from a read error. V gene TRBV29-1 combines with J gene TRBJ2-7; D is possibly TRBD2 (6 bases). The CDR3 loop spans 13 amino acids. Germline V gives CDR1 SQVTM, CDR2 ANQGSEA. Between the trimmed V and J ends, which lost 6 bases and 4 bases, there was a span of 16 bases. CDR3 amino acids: CSVRAGTAYEQYI. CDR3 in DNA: TGCAGCGTGCGGGCCGGGACTGCATACGAGCAGTACATC.

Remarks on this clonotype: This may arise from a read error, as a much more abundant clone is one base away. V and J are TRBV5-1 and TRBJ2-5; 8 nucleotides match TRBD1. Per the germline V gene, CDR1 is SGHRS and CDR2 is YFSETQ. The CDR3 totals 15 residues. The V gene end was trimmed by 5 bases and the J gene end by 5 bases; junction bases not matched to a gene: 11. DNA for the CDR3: TGCGCCAGCAGGTCGGTGGACAGGGCACGGGAGACCCAGTACTTC. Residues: CASRSVDRARETQYF.

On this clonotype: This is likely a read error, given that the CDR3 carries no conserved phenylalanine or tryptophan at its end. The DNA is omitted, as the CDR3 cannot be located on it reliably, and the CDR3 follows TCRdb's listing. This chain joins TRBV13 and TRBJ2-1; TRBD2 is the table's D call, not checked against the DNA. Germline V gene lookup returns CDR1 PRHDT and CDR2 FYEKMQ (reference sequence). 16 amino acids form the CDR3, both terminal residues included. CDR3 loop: CASSSRTSGSYNEQLL.

CDR3 DNA: TGTGCCAACAGTTTGACTAGCGGGGGCCTCTCCTACGAGCAGTACTTC. It yields the protein CANSLTSGGLSYEQYF. V and J are TRBV7-6 and TRBJ2-7; 12 nucleotides match TRBD2. Trimming at V came to 10 bases and at J to 0 bases, leaving 10 bases not matched to a gene. Germline-derived CDR1 and CDR2 are SGHVS and FNYEAQ. This CDR3 has 16 amino acids.

In DNA form, the CDR3 reads TGTGTTAGCAGTACCGGAGCAGAGCAGCCCCAGCATTTT. Residues: CVSSTGAEQPQHF. The chain carries TRBV12-3 or TRBV12-4 and TRBJ1-5; D is ambiguous. The CDR3 runs 13 residues.